The 13 T cell receptor beta chains below were found in one sample sequenced in a study of T cell changes during pregnancy in multiple sclerosis. Sequencing was performed with immunoSEQ multiplex PCR; in TCRdb, only in-frame clones are kept and a portion is missing. Counted here are tens of thousands of clones, 70% to 90% occurring once; the ten biggest clones make up around 8%. Here the sequenced sample was CD8+ T cells from peripheral blood mononuclear cells, taken in the first trimester of pregnancy. Receptors were obtained from a female donor in good health, enrolled as a control in a pregnancy study.

This sequence joins TRBV6-1 and TRBJ2-2, with 10 bases aligning to TRBD2. This CDR3 has 15 residues. Unmatched junction bases numbered 4, after V lost 4 bases and J lost 5 bases. Germline V gene data show CDR1 as MNHNS and CDR2 as SASEGT. The CDR3 spells CASSGSGGRTGELFF. CDR3 DNA: TGTGCCAGCAGTGGTAGCGGGGGGAGGACCGGGGAGCTGTTTTTT.

CDR3 coding DNA: TGTGCCAGCAGCTCACAGGGGTACGGCTACACCTTC. It codes for CASSSQGYGYTF. V and J are TRBV7-9 and TRBJ1-2, with 7 bases that match TRBD1. CDR1 is SEHNR, CDR2 FQNEAQ, per germline (reference sequence). The CDR3 runs 12 residues. V lost 4 bases to trimming and J lost 8 bases; unmatched junction nucleotides: 4.

This clone is medium-sized by share. The V call is TRBV5-8, the J call TRBJ2-1; tentative D call: TRBD1 (6 bases). The CDR3 runs to 17 residues. Germline CDR1 and CDR2: SGHTS and YDEGEE. The germline V and J ends were trimmed by 1 base and 6 bases, with 20 bases remaining between them. In DNA form, the CDR3 reads TGTGCCAGCAGCTTGTCCCTGGGCAGGGGTTGGGGCAATGAGCAGTTCTTC. This gives the protein CASSLSLGRGWGNEQFF.

This rearrangement joins TRBV6-6 to TRBJ1-1; possibly TRBD1 for D (6 bases). V lost 6 bases to trimming and J lost 13 bases, with 21 bases between them. There are 13 residues in the CDR3. CDR1 and CDR2 from the germline V gene are MNHNY and SVGAGI (reference sequence). In DNA form, the CDR3 reads TGTGCCAGCAGCCCCGAAGGGGGAATGGTTGATTTCTTT. This translates into CASSPEGGMVDFF.

The V call is TRBV25-1, the J call TRBJ2-5, with D possibly being TRBD2 (5 bases). The CDR3 spans 16 residues. Germline V gene sequence: CDR1 MGHDK, CDR2 SYGVNS. The V and J ends lost 0 bases and 5 bases respectively, with 16 bases between them. Here the CDR3 reads CASSEYRRGLEETQYF. The CDR3 DNA reads TGTGCCAGCAGTGAATATCGGCGAGGGTTGGAGGAGACCCAGTACTTC.

The gene calls are TRBV4-3 and TRBJ1-3, with TRBD1 matching over 7 bases. The ends lost 0 bases at V and 2 bases at J; junction bases unmatched: 7. Germline V CDR1 and CDR2: LGHNA, YSLEER. CDR3 length: 17 residues. CDR3 nucleotide sequence: TGCGCCAGCAGCCAAGAGGAGACAGGGTCGCCTGGAAACACCATATATTTT. Translation: CASSQEETGSPGNTIYF.

The chain recombines TRBV27 with TRBJ2-1; TRBD2 matches at 9 bases. The length of the CDR3 is 15 residues. The ends lost 1 base at V and 4 bases at J; junction bases unmatched: 2. The germline CDR1 and CDR2 sequences are MNHEY and SMNVEV (reference sequence). This CDR3 reads CASSLLAGVYNEQFF. The CDR3 nucleotides read TGTGCCAGCAGTTTATTAGCGGGGGTATACAATGAGCAGTTCTTC.

The chain recombines TRBV5-1 with TRBJ1-5; D call uncertain. Trimming took 4 bases from V and 4 from J, leaving 9 bases between them. The CDR3 totals 13 residues. Germline values: CDR1 SGHRS, CDR2 YFSETQ. CDR3 sequence reads: CASSLGLNQPQHF. CDR3 nucleotides: TGCGCCAGCAGCCTCGGACTGAATCAGCCCCAGCATTTT.

This clone was seen a few times. V gene TRBV4-3 combines with J gene TRBJ1-4; TRBD1 aligns across 7 bases. The CDR3 extends over 15 amino acids. Looked up from germline, CDR1 is LGHNA and CDR2 is YSLEER. V shed 4 bases, J shed 8 bases, and the junction held 10 bases outside the gene matches. The CDR3 DNA reads as TGCGCCAGCAGCCTAAGACAGGGCATTCGAGAAAAACTGTTTTTT. Translation: CASSLRQGIREKLFF.

V and J are TRBV28 and TRBJ1-1, with 7 bases lining up with TRBD1. Unmatched junction bases numbered 9, after V lost 1 base and J lost 7 bases. The V gene's germline CDR1 is MDHEN and CDR2 SYDVKM. The CDR3 is 15 amino acids. In DNA, the CDR3 is TGTGCCAGCAGTTTATCCCCGCCAGGGGGGTATGAAGCTTTCTTT. It codes for CASSLSPPGGYEAFF.

The chain recombines TRBV9 with TRBJ2-1; D is possibly TRBD1 (6 bases). Trimming pared 0 bases from V and 7 bases from J, leaving 14 bases between. The CDR3 runs to 15 residues. Germline V CDR1 and CDR2: SGDLS, YYNGEE. In DNA form, the CDR3 reads TGTGCCAGCAGCGTAGATGTGGGGGCTTCAAATGAGCAGTTCTTC. Translating gives CASSVDVGASNEQFF.

The V gene is TRBV6-4, the J gene TRBJ2-4; 9 bases align to TRBD1. Germline V gene sequence: CDR1 MRHNA, CDR2 SNTAGT. This CDR3 comprises 15 residues. The V segment lost 3 bases and the J segment 8 bases; nucleotides outside the gene matches: 8. For the CDR3, the DNA is TGTGCCAGCAGTGAAGAACAGGGGGCGAGGGACATTCAGTACTTC. Translating it yields CASSEEQGARDIQYF.

The rearrangement joins TRBV5-1 to TRBJ2-5; TRBD2 might be the D (7 bases). Trimming pared 4 bases from V and 2 bases from J, leaving 15 bases between. The CDR3 has 15 amino acids. The germline gives CDR1 SGHRS, CDR2 YFSETQ. CDR3: CASSEAGAPQETQYF. For the CDR3, the DNA is TGCGCCAGCAGCGAGGCGGGGGCCCCGCAAGAGACCCAGTACTTC.